The 14 T cell receptor beta chains below all came from one sample that was sequenced in a study of T cell responses to AZD1222 COVID-19 vaccine. Repertoires were generated with immunoSEQ multiplex PCR, while TCRdb's copy carries only in-frame clones and drops some. The table includes some 120,000 clones, over 75% detected once. Sequenced material: peripheral blood, taken on day 0 of MenACWY control vaccination. These receptors all stem from an adult in good health.

The rearrangement links TRBV23-1 to TRBJ1-5; maybe TRBD1 (5 bases). TRBV23-1 is reported as an ORF; its role is uncertain. The CDR3 has 16 residues. The V end was cut by 6 bases, the J end by 6 bases, with 21 bases between. In nucleotides, the CDR3 is TGCGCCAGCAGCCCCGGAAGAGGGGTTTCCAGTCAGCCCCAGCATTTT. Encoded protein: CASSPGRGVSSQPQHF.

This rearrangement joins TRBV28 to TRBJ1-2; 9 bases agree with TRBD1. The germline V gene encodes CDR1 MDHEN and CDR2 SYDVKM. V was clipped by 1 base and J by 7 bases; unmatched bases: 7. This CDR3 contains 15 residues. Here the CDR3 DNA reads TGTGCCAGCAGTTTATCGTTGGGGGACAGGGTTGGCTACACCTTC. Its translation: CASSLSLGDRVGYTF.

This clone was observed once. The V gene is TRBV18, the J gene TRBJ1-1; the D gene is possibly TRBD1 (6 bases). The V gene lost 6 bases and the J gene lost 0 bases, with 11 bases spanning the gap. CDR3 length: 14 amino acids. Per the germline V gene, CDR1 is KGHSH and CDR2 is LQKENI. CDR3 nucleotides: TGTGCCAGCTCGTTAGGACAGTTGAACACTGAAGCTTTCTTT. It translates to CASSLGQLNTEAFF.

The gene calls are TRBV7-9 and TRBJ2-5, with 11 positions matching TRBD2. From germline, CDR1 is SEHNR and CDR2 FQNEAQ (reference sequence). V was clipped by 5 bases and J by 3 bases; unmatched bases: 2. The CDR3 extends over 14 amino acids. CDR3 DNA sequence: TGTGCCAGCAGCCCGGGACTAGCGGAAGAGACCCAGTACTTC. This codes for CASSPGLAEETQYF.

V usage is TRBV25-1 and J usage is TRBJ2-7, with D tentatively TRBD2 (6 bases). V was trimmed by 4 bases and J by 7 bases, leaving 8 bases between them. Germline-derived CDR1 and CDR2 are MGHDK and SYGVNS. The CDR3 is 11 amino acids. CDR3 region: CASSGDSEQYF. CDR3 sequence (DNA): TGTGCCAGCAGTGGGGACTCAGAGCAGTACTTC.

This clone was seen once. This rearrangement joins TRBV9 to TRBJ1-5; D is unresolved. V was trimmed by 0 bases and J by 0 bases, leaving 7 bases between them. The CDR3 runs to 15 residues. Per germline, CDR1 SGDLS and CDR2 YYNGEE. The CDR3 nucleotides read TGTGCCAGCAGCGTAGGGGCTTATAGCAATCAGCCCCAGCATTTT. Encoded protein: CASSVGAYSNQPQHF.

The CDR3 here is CASSPPGESNEQFF. In DNA, the CDR3 is TGTGCCAGCAGCCCACCCGGCGAGAGCAATGAGCAGTTCTTC. The rearrangement uses TRBV7-3 and TRBJ2-1; D gene uncertain. CDR3 length: 14 amino acids. CDR1 SGHTA and CDR2 FQGTGA come from the germline V gene. Trimming shortened V by 5 bases and J by 6 bases, and 14 bases separated the two germline ends.

The V call is TRBV7-9, the J call TRBJ1-2; weak D call: TRBD1 (5 bases). Germline V gives CDR1 SEHNR, CDR2 FQNEAQ (reference sequence). V was clipped by 5 bases and J by 9 bases, with 13 bases between them. This CDR3 has 12 residues. The CDR3 DNA reads as TGTGCCAGCAGCCGAATCGACAGCCGCTACACCTTC. It yields the protein CASSRIDSRYTF. The complete variable domain, with remaining parts taken from reference TRBV7-9 and TRBJ1-2, reads DTGVSQNPRHKITKRGQNVTFRCDPISEHNRLYWYRQTLGQGPEFLTYFQNEAQLEKSRLLSDRFSAERPKGSFSTLEIQRTEQGDSAMYLCASSRIDSRYTFGSGTRLTVV.

The rearrangement links TRBV9 to TRBJ1-1; D remains ambiguous. The V gene lost 4 bases and the J gene lost 1 base, with 14 bases spanning the gap. The length of the CDR3 is 15 residues. Germline V gives CDR1 SGDLS, CDR2 YYNGEE. CDR3 protein: CASSPREDRNTEAFF. The CDR3 nucleotides read TGTGCCAGCAGCCCTAGGGAAGACCGGAACACTGAAGCTTTCTTT. The variable domain in full, with the rest retrieved from reference TRBV9 and TRBJ1-1, is DSGVTQTPKHLITATGQRVTLRCSPRSGDLSVYWYQQSLDQGLQFLIQYYNGEERAKGNILERFSAQQFPDLHSELNLSSLELGDSALYFCASSPREDRNTEAFFGQGTRLTVV.

This chain uses TRBV3-1 (or the pseudogene TRBV3-2) with TRBJ1-4; 7 positions match TRBD1. Per germline, CDR1 LGHDT and CDR2 YNNKEL (reference sequence). V gave up 3 bases and J gave up 4 bases; unmatched junction bases: 5. The CDR3 is 15 residues long. CDR3 region: CASSHRGPYNEKLFF. The CDR3 region has the DNA TGTGCCAGCAGCCATAGGGGGCCCTATAATGAAAAACTGTTTTTT.

The chain links TRBV7-6 to TRBJ1-1; 7 bases fit TRBD1. The CDR3 totals 15 residues. The V and J ends lost 4 bases and 0 bases, in that order; junction bases with no gene match: 5. Germline V CDR1 and CDR2: SGHVS, FNYEAQ. In nucleotides, the CDR3 is TGTGCCAGCAGCTCGACAGGGAACATGAACACTGAAGCTTTCTTT. Protein sequence: CASSSTGNMNTEAFF.

The rearrangement links TRBV3-1 (or the pseudogene TRBV3-2) to TRBJ1-2; the D is unclear. Looked up from germline, CDR1 is LGHDT and CDR2 is YNNKEL (reference sequence). The length of the CDR3 is 13 residues. V was pared by 1 base and J by 6 bases, with 9 bases between. The CDR3 here is CASSQGAGDGYTF. The CDR3 region has the DNA TGTGCCAGCAGCCAAGGGGCAGGAGATGGCTACACCTTC.

A few counts support this clone. The chain carries TRBV25-1 and TRBJ2-5; TRBD2 agrees at 7 bases. The CDR3 extends over 11 amino acids. Trimming removed 2 bases from V and 14 bases from J; junction bases left unmatched: 5. Germline CDR1 is MGHDK and CDR2 is SYGVNS. The CDR3 loop reads CASSEGRVEYF. CDR3 coding DNA: TGTGCCAGCAGTGAAGGGAGGGTTGAATACTTC.

Only one count was recorded for this clone. This rearrangement joins TRBV7-6 to TRBJ1-2; weak D call: TRBD1 (5 bases). Deletions cut 5 bases from V and 4 bases from J, with 11 bases between. Germline lookup yields CDR1 SGHVS and CDR2 FNYEAQ. CDR3 length: 13 amino acids. The CDR3 sequence: CASSGGGTYGYTF. The CDR3 region has the DNA TGTGCCAGCAGCGGGGGGGGGACCTATGGCTACACCTTC.